The 25 T cell receptor beta chains reported below all come from one sample, sequenced in a study of blood T cells in healthy people across ages (dated by TCRdb to between 2014 and 2016). Libraries were made using 5' RACE. Sequencing instrument: Illumina HiSeq 2500. A second PCR of about 6 to 11 cycles was performed with a sample-barcoded 5' primer and a J-beta primer mix. Using fastp trimming at Q25 and MiXCR clonotype assembly, TCRdb reanalyzed the public sequencing data and kept in-frame beta chains. Identical CDR3 protein sequences are pooled into one entry, listed with their most common genes and DNA. The sample table lists some 800,000 distinct CDR3 sequences, around 25% of them with a count of one. The leading ten clones occupy 3.7% of the sample. The sample was also reused in another study, on T cells of mothers and their children.

The material sequenced was blood. These receptors all stem from a boy aged 5-17 years in good health.

The chain couples TRBV30 to TRBJ2-3, with D uncertain. In germline, CDR1 is GTSNPN, CDR2 SVGIG (reference sequence). This CDR3 has 13 residues. Trimming shortened V by 6 bases and J by 2 bases, and 12 bases separated the two germline ends. The DNA for the CDR3 is TGTGCCTGTAATTGGGGTCCCACAGATACGCAGTATTTT. It specifies CACNWGPTDTQYF.

This clonotype was observed a handful of times. The chain uses TRBV4-3 and TRBJ2-7; 8 bases are shared with TRBD1. The junction had 5 bases not matched to a gene; V was cut back by 0 bases and J by 4 bases. This CDR3 contains 15 residues. Germline CDR1 LGHNA, CDR2 YSLEER. The CDR3 coding sequence is TGCGCCAGCAGCCAAGATGGGGGACAGGAATACGAGCAGTACTTC. This encodes CASSQDGGQEYEQYF.

The rearrangement uses TRBV6-5 and TRBJ2-3; D is unresolved. Trimming removed 0 bases at V and 7 bases at J, with 17 bases between. The CDR3 loop spans 16 amino acids. Germline-derived CDR1 and CDR2 are MNHEY and SVGAGI. In DNA, the CDR3 is TGTGCCAGCAGTTACTCGACCTCAAATTCTGGACATACGCAGTATTTT. Its translation: CASSYSTSNSGHTQYF.

The J gene is TRBJ1-2, the V gene TRBV6-5; D is possibly TRBD1 (6 bases). Germline CDR1 and CDR2: MNHEY and SVGAGI. Trimming pared 7 bases from V and 6 bases from J, leaving 15 bases between. The CDR3 covers 13 residues. The CDR3 spells CASISPGANGYTF. CDR3 nucleotides: TGTGCCAGCATAAGTCCGGGGGCGAATGGCTACACCTTC.

The chain couples TRBV29-1 to TRBJ2-3; the match to TRBD1 covers 7 bases. The CDR3 spans 13 residues. Germline CDR1 SQVTM, CDR2 ANQGSEA. V was pared by 7 bases and J by 2 bases, with 6 bases of the junction left unmatched. CDR3: CSGRDSNTDTQYF. The DNA for the CDR3 is TGCAGCGGTCGGGACAGCAACACAGATACGCAGTATTTT.

The V and J genes are TRBV28 and TRBJ1-2, with D uncertain. Per germline, CDR1 MDHEN and CDR2 SYDVKM. Trimming removed 3 bases from V and 8 bases from J, with 7 bases in between. This CDR3 is 11 amino acids long. CDR3 bases: TGTGCCAGCAGTTTTTCACGAGGCTACACCTTC. The encoded protein is CASSFSRGYTF.

This clonotype has more than one count but fewer than ten. This rearrangement joins TRBV28 to TRBJ2-5; D gene ambiguous. Germline V gene sequence: CDR1 MDHEN, CDR2 SYDVKM. The CDR3 spans 16 residues. Trimming pared 3 bases from V and 3 bases from J, leaving 17 bases between. The CDR3 reads CASSFFGSSSEETQYF. DNA for the CDR3: TGTGCCAGCAGTTTTTTTGGCAGCTCCTCCGAAGAGACCCAGTACTTC.

CDR3 sequence reads: CASSSGEELGNQPQHF. The CDR3 DNA is TGTGCCAGCAGCTCCGGGGAGGAGTTGGGCAATCAGCCCCAGCATTTT. This sequence joins TRBV7-8 and TRBJ1-5; D gene uncertain. The CDR3 has 16 amino acids. Trimming shortened V by 4 bases and J by 2 bases, and 15 bases separated the two germline ends. The germline V gene encodes CDR1 SGHVS and CDR2 FQNEAQ. Based on the CDR3 plus reference TRBV7-8 and TRBJ1-5, the full variable domain is GAGVSQSPRYKVAKRGQDVALRCDPISGHVSLFWYQQALGQGPEFLTYFQNEAQLDKSGLPSDRFFAERPEGSVSTLKIQRTQQEDSAVYLCASSSGEELGNQPQHFGDGTRLSIL.

The rearrangement joins TRBV4-1 to TRBJ2-5; the D gene is possibly TRBD1 (5 bases). CDR1 and CDR2 from the germline V gene are MGHRA and YSYEKL. The V end lost 1 base, the J end lost 4 bases, and 13 bases lay between the germline ends. This CDR3 is 15 amino acids long. In nucleotides, the CDR3 is TGCGCCAGCAGCCAAGCACCAGGGAATGGAGAGACCCAGTACTTC. It translates to CASSQAPGNGETQYF.

This clonotype came up a few times. The rearrangement joins TRBV28 to TRBJ2-1, with TRBD2 identical over 9 bases. The J segment lost 4 bases and the V segment lost 11 bases, leaving 6 bases of the junction unmatched. Looked up from germline, CDR1 is MDHEN and CDR2 is SYDVKM. The length of the CDR3 is 13 residues. CDR3 coding DNA: TGTGCCGGCGGGGGGGCTGGGTACAATGAGCAGTTCTTC. As protein: CAGGGAGYNEQFF.

The J gene is TRBJ2-7, the V gene TRBV29-1; 7 bases are a match to TRBD1. Germline CDR1 reads SQVTM; CDR2 reads ANQGSEA. Germline trimming cut 2 bases from V and 8 bases from J; bases unmatched to any gene: 12. The CDR3 runs 14 residues. The CDR3 reads CSVERLDRVNKQYF. Here the CDR3 DNA reads TGCAGCGTTGAACGGCTCGACAGGGTTAACAAGCAGTACTTC.

Only a few counts were recorded for this clonotype. The chain is built from TRBV27 and TRBJ1-2; D is perhaps TRBD1 (5 bases). CDR1 is MNHEY, CDR2 SMNVEV, per germline (reference sequence). Trimming stripped 0 bases from V and 8 bases from J, with 13 bases between. The CDR3 is made up of 14 amino acids. In DNA, the CDR3 is TGTGCCAGCAGTTTATCTTCGGGGGTTGGAGGCTACACCTTC. It yields the protein CASSLSSGVGGYTF.

For this clonotype: A clone one base away is much larger, so this may be a read error. V usage is TRBV12-3 or TRBV12-4 and J usage is TRBJ1-2, with a possible D match to TRBD1 (6 bases). This CDR3 is built from 15 residues. The V end was cut by 3 bases, the J end by 5 bases, with 16 bases between. CDR3 protein: CASSFRWAQGYGYTF. The CDR3, as DNA: TGTGCCAGCAGTTTTCGCTGGGCACAGGGTTATGGCTACACCTTC.

The rearrangement uses TRBV28 and TRBJ2-5; D is tentatively TRBD1 or TRBD2 (5 bases each). The germline gives CDR1 MDHEN, CDR2 SYDVKM. Trimming cost V 4 bases and J 1 base, with 16 bases left between them. CDR3 length equals 16 residues. The CDR3 DNA follows: TGTGCCAGCAGTTCCAAACCCGGGACGGTCCAAGAGACCCAGTACTTC. Protein product: CASSSKPGTVQETQYF.

This clonotype was observed a few times. V is TRBV3-1 and J is TRBJ2-1; the D gene is possibly TRBD2 (5 bases). The CDR3 covers 16 residues. V dropped 0 bases and J dropped 8 bases, with 17 bases sitting between them. CDR1 and CDR2 from the germline V gene are LGHDT and YNNKEL (reference sequence). CDR3 in DNA: TGTGCCAGCAGCCAAGAGGGTGGAGGCCCGGAGGATGAGCAGTTCTTC. This codes for CASSQEGGGPEDEQFF.

The genes are TRBV20-1 and TRBJ2-4; TRBD1 aligns across 9 bases. This CDR3 spans 15 amino acids. CDR1 is DFQATT, CDR2 SNEGSKA, per germline (reference sequence). Trimming cost V 6 bases and J 4 bases; bases outside gene matches: 10. The chain's CDR3 is CSAGTGMGLKNIQYF. CDR3 in DNA: TGCAGTGCAGGGACAGGGATGGGGTTAAAAAACATTCAGTACTTC.

This chain joins TRBV29-1 and TRBJ2-1, with D possibly TRBD1 on 6 matching bases. Trimming stripped 7 bases from V and 2 bases from J, with 12 bases between. The CDR3 consists of 13 residues. CDR1 and CDR2 (germline): SQVTM, ANQGSEA. CDR3 in DNA: TGCAGCGCGGACAGACAAACCTACAATGAGCAGTTCTTC. This sequence encodes CSADRQTYNEQFF.

The chain uses TRBV5-1 and TRBJ1-1; tentative D call: TRBD1 (6 bases). The germline V gene encodes CDR1 SGHRS and CDR2 YFSETQ. V was clipped by 2 bases and J by 5 bases, with 13 bases between them. The CDR3 contains 14 residues. This CDR3 is CASSFIQGGTEAFF. The CDR3 nucleotides are TGCGCCAGCAGCTTCATACAGGGAGGGACTGAAGCTTTCTTT.

The V call is TRBV24-1, the J call TRBJ2-5; D gene unclear. The germline CDR1 and CDR2 sequences are KGHDR and SFDVKD. The CDR3 totals 13 residues. V was clipped by 5 bases and J by 1 base, with 7 bases between them. In DNA, the CDR3 is TGTGCCACCAGTGGGGCAGTCCAAGAGACCCAGTACTTC. Amino acid sequence: CATSGAVQETQYF.

This clonotype was recorded a few times. The chain uses TRBV13 and TRBJ1-5; 7 bases map to TRBD1. V trimming: 5 bases; J trimming: 7 bases; junction bases outside the gene matches: 17. Germline V gene lookup returns CDR1 PRHDT and CDR2 FYEKMQ (reference sequence). The CDR3 is 17 residues long. The CDR3 sequence is CASSPRDRPLGKQPQHF. In DNA form, the CDR3 reads TGTGCCAGCAGCCCTCGGGACAGACCGTTGGGGAAACAGCCCCAGCATTTT.

The chain links TRBV6-4 to TRBJ2-7; possibly TRBD1 or TRBD2 for D (5 bases each). Germline assignment: CDR1 MRHNA and CDR2 SNTAGT. This CDR3 region has 14 residues. The V and J ends lost 2 bases and 2 bases respectively, with 10 bases between them. The CDR3 reads CASSDRGDPYEQYF. In nucleotides, the CDR3 is TGTGCCAGCAGTGACAGGGGAGACCCCTACGAGCAGTACTTC.

The chain couples TRBV11-1 to TRBJ2-5; 12 bases map to TRBD2. Germline-derived CDR1 and CDR2 are SGHAT and FQDESV (reference sequence). The length of the CDR3 is 15 residues. Losses at the gene ends were 4 bases for V and 2 bases for J; bases not matched to a gene: 2. CDR3 in DNA: TGTGCCAGCAGCTCGACTAGCGGGGGACAAGAGACCCAGTACTTC. Its protein product is CASSSTSGGQETQYF.

The chain carries TRBV27 and TRBJ1-2; 8 nucleotides agree with TRBD1. V shed 6 bases and J 7 bases; nucleotides not matched to a gene: 10. Looked up from germline, CDR1 is MNHEY and CDR2 is SMNVEV (reference sequence). This CDR3 contains 14 residues. The CDR3 loop reads CASSLGQGLGGYTF. The CDR3 nucleotides read TGTGCCAGCAGCCTCGGACAGGGCCTAGGTGGCTACACCTTC.

The V gene is TRBV14, the J gene TRBJ2-5; D is possibly TRBD1 (6 bases). Between the trimmed V and J ends, which lost 4 bases and 5 bases, there was a span of 17 bases. The CDR3 runs 15 residues. CDR1 is SGHDN, CDR2 FVKESK, per germline. The CDR3 loop is CASSPWKGEGETQYF. CDR3 nucleotides: TGTGCCAGCAGCCCGTGGAAGGGGGAAGGCGAGACCCAGTACTTC.

This clonotype showed up just a few times. This chain connects TRBV5-1 to TRBJ2-6; tentative D call: TRBD1 (6 bases). The germline V gene encodes CDR1 SGHRS and CDR2 YFSETQ. The CDR3 covers 18 residues. V was trimmed by 0 bases and J by 0 bases, leaving 13 bases between them. The CDR3 sequence is CASSLGFVGASGANVLTF. The CDR3 nucleotides are TGCGCCAGCAGCTTGGGCTTCGTGGGGGCCTCTGGGGCCAACGTCCTGACTTTC.